This passage covers 6 T cell receptor beta chains from one sample sequenced in a study of T cell responses to AZD1222 COVID-19 vaccine. The protocol was immunoSEQ multiplex PCR, while the TCRdb copy is restricted to in-frame clones and leaves out a portion. Of 170,000 or so clones listed, approximately 86% are singletons. This sample comprised peripheral blood, obtained 28 days after the second AZD1222 dose. These receptors were taken from an adult who received the AZD1222 COVID-19 vaccine.

The chain joins TRBV6-1 to TRBJ2-7, with TRBD2 matching 8 bases. Germline V gene sequence: CDR1 MNHNS, CDR2 SASEGT. With V trimmed by 2 bases and J by 1 base, 4 bases remained unmatched. CDR3 size: 15 residues. In DNA, the CDR3 is TGTGCCAGCAGTGAACGAGGCGGGGGGTCCTACGAGCAGTACTTC. Amino acids: CASSERGGGSYEQYF.

In nucleotides, the CDR3 is TGTGCCAGCAGCTCGACGAGCGGGAGGGCAGATACGCAGTATTTT. It translates to CASSSTSGRADTQYF. The rearrangement joins TRBV7-7 to TRBJ2-3; 10 bases line up with TRBD2. The CDR3 covers 15 residues. The V segment lost 4 bases and the J segment 4 bases; nucleotides outside the gene matches: 5. CDR1 and CDR2 (germline): SSHAT, FNYEAQ (reference sequence).

The J gene is TRBJ2-7, the V gene TRBV2; D ambiguous. The CDR3 covers 13 residues. Germline CDR1 SNHLY, CDR2 FYNNEI. V lost 3 bases and J lost 9, with 15 bases in between. The CDR3 reads CASSELRPPSQYF. The CDR3, as DNA: TGTGCCAGCAGTGAGCTCCGGCCTCCATCGCAGTACTTC.

This clone was observed a single time. The V call is TRBV6-5, the J call TRBJ1-2; D remains unclear. This CDR3 contains 11 residues. V was trimmed by 3 bases and J by 3 bases, leaving 2 bases between them. Germline assignment: CDR1 MNHEY and CDR2 SVGAGI. CDR3 nucleotides: TGTGCCAGCAGTTATGACTATGGCTACACCTTC. It translates to CASSYDYGYTF.

The chain carries TRBV20-1 and TRBJ1-2, with a tentative D call TRBD1 (5 bases). V was trimmed by 6 bases and J by 8 bases, leaving 13 bases between them. The CDR3 has 11 residues. The germline V gene has CDR1 DFQATT and CDR2 SNEGSKA (reference sequence). The CDR3 sequence: CSAGLTGGYTF. CDR3 sequence (DNA): TGCAGTGCGGGACTGACGGGAGGCTACACCTTC.

This chain joins TRBV5-6 and TRBJ1-2; D is possibly TRBD1 (5 bases). Germline CDR1 is SGHDT and CDR2 is YYEEEE. CDR3 length: 12 amino acids. The V end lost 4 bases, the J end lost 4 bases, and 8 bases lay between the germline ends. The CDR3 loop is CASSPDSYGYTF. DNA for the CDR3: TGTGCCAGCAGCCCAGACAGCTATGGCTACACCTTC.